The clone carrying this TCR beta chain appeared a few times. The antigen remains undetermined. Locally advanced or metastatic urothelial carcinoma was diagnosed in the patients. The data originate from a study of PD-L1 blockade in urothelial cancer. Study-level information: About 85% of the roughly 29 patients comprised males who had bladder-origin urothelial cancer. Researchers found blood samples held a median of approximately 150,000 T cells.

TCRdb keeps only in-frame clones here, not all; method: immunoSEQ multiplex PCR. The table includes tens of thousands of clones, 70% to 90% detected once. Broader study findings: At 3 weeks on treatment, tumor-associated clones expanded more with durable benefit.

The clonotype originates from a man between 60 and 75 years old with urothelial cancer. The specimen comprised PBMCs, sampled around atezolizumab (anti-PD-L1) treatment.

CDR3 region: CASSQVTGTGLNSPLHF. The CDR3 nucleotides are TGTGCCAGCAGCCAAGTGACCGGGACAGGACTTAATTCACCCCTCCACTTT. The chain employs TRBV4-2 and TRBJ1-6; 8 bases map to TRBD1. Germline-derived CDR1 and CDR2 are LGHNA and YNFKEQ. The CDR3 runs to 17 residues. With V trimmed by 1 base and J by 6 bases, 8 bases remained unmatched.